The T cell receptor beta chain under discussion was sequenced for a study of shared clonotypes between healthy human individuals. About the research overall: Per donor, three plates held CD4 naive cells, three held CD4 memory, two held CD8 naive and one held CD8 memory.

V was clipped by 2 bases and J by 5 bases, with 8 bases between them. The CDR3 consists of 13 residues. Germline CDR1 and CDR2: LNHDA and SQIVND (reference sequence). Profiling relied on immunoSEQ multiplex PCR, and the TCRdb table lists in-frame clones only, not all of them. The sample comprises hundreds of thousands of clones, approximately 90% of which are singletons, and 24% rests with the top ten. CD8 cells classed as naive were CD45RO-negative and positively selected for CCR7, excluding terminally differentiated effector memory CD45RA+ cells. The sample was naive CD8+ T cells sorted from blood. The clonotype comes from a man aged 25 to 40 in good health. The rearrangement links TRBV19 to TRBJ2-3; D gene unclear. The CDR3 sequence is CASSITAIDTQYF. The CDR3 region has the DNA TGTGCCAGTAGTATAACGGCCATAGATACGCAGTATTTT.